A single sample gave rise to the 6 T cell receptor beta chains below, sequenced in a study of T cell repertoires in cytomegalovirus infection. TCRdb fed the reads into MiXCR, producing one record per CDR3 protein. The sample includes about 37,000 distinct CDR3 sequences, roughly half of them seen just once. What these receptors recognize is not known. Sequenced here: CD8+ T cells from cultured PBMCs, sampled from culture after CMV antigen stimulation. The receptor set was obtained from a human donor in good health (CMV status not recorded). Some clones in this sample may be carry-over from other donors' samples.

This chain connects TRBV12-3 or TRBV12-4 to TRBJ1-1; 7 bases are a match to TRBD1. This CDR3 contains 14 residues. V lost 3 bases to trimming and J lost 1 base; unmatched junction nucleotides: 2. The CDR3: CASSLRQGNTEAFF. The CDR3 region has the DNA TGTGCCAGCAGTTTGAGACAGGGGAACACTGAAGCTTTCTTT.

V gene TRBV6-1 combines with J gene TRBJ2-3; 7 nucleotides line up with TRBD1. This CDR3 has 15 amino acids. The germline V gene encodes CDR1 MNHNS and CDR2 SASEGT. V lost 6 bases and J lost 0; bases outside the gene matches: 6. This CDR3 reads CASRFAGGSTDTQYF. The CDR3 DNA reads TGTGCCAGCAGGTTCGCAGGGGGAAGCACAGATACGCAGTATTTT.

The chain couples TRBV6-4 to TRBJ2-1; 9 bases are shared with TRBD1. The CDR3 runs 16 residues. Germline V gene lookup returns CDR1 MRHNA and CDR2 SNTAGT. J gave up 6 bases and V 2 bases, and 8 bases lay outside the gene matches. This CDR3 reads CASSDGTGSEINEQFF. DNA for the CDR3: TGTGCCAGCAGTGACGGGACAGGGTCCGAAATCAATGAGCAGTTCTTC.

This chain joins TRBV11-2 and TRBJ2-1; tentative D call: TRBD2 (5 bases). The CDR3 runs 16 residues. V was pared by 5 bases and J by 5 bases, with 19 bases between. Germline assignment: CDR1 SGHAT and CDR2 FQNNGV. CDR3 amino acids: CASSPDPGSQDNEQFF. In DNA, the CDR3 is TGTGCCAGCAGCCCGGACCCGGGATCCCAGGACAATGAGCAGTTCTTC.

V and J are TRBV4-1 and TRBJ2-5; no definite D call. The CDR3 sequence is 15 residues long. Germline V gene sequence: CDR1 MGHRA, CDR2 YSYEKL. The V gene lost 1 base and the J gene lost 5 bases, with 14 bases spanning the gap. The CDR3: CASSQVLGMVETQYF. CDR3 in DNA: TGCGCCAGCAGCCAAGTCCTGGGAATGGTGGAGACCCAGTACTTC.

This clonotype turned up a few times. The chain recombines TRBV12-3 or TRBV12-4 with TRBJ1-5; tentative D call: TRBD1 (6 bases). This CDR3 contains 18 residues. V gave up 3 bases and J gave up 0 bases, with 18 bases separating them. CDR3 sequence (DNA): TGTGCCAGCAGTTTTACGTTCGGACAGAGACTTAGCAATCAGCCCCAGCATTTT. It specifies CASSFTFGQRLSNQPQHF.